The sequence of this T cell receptor (beta chain) was determined in a study of shared T cell receptors in the human thymus. Repertoires were generated with immunoSEQ multiplex PCR, while TCRdb's copy carries only in-frame clones and drops some. The table shows hundreds of thousands of clones, with around 87% occurring only once. This clone was recorded only once. With V trimmed by 3 bases and J by 7 bases, 14 bases remained unmatched. The germline V gene has CDR1 LGHNA and CDR2 YSLEER. This CDR3 region has 18 residues. The sample was also reused in another study, on human thymus T cells. From that second work: Corrective heart surgery yielded the resections from which the thymus tissue came. Within thymic and blood repertoires, V and J gene usage appeared to be biased.

This clonotype originated in a boy under two years old with a congenital heart defect. The chain combines TRBV4-3 with TRBJ2-2, with 10 bases identical to TRBD2. Material: thymocytes. CDR3 bases: TGCGCCAGCAGCCATGATCCCTATAATAGCGGGAGGATCGGGGAGCTGTTTTTT. Protein product: CASSHDPYNSGRIGELFF.